One and the same sample provided the 10 T cell receptor beta chains below, sequenced in a study of T cell changes during pregnancy in multiple sclerosis. Produced via immunoSEQ multiplex PCR; TCRdb's table is partial and in-frame only. The table lists tens of thousands of clones, 94% of them singletons. Sequenced material: CD8+ T cells from peripheral blood mononuclear cells, taken in the third trimester of pregnancy. These TCRs come from a female donor with multiple sclerosis, enrolled in a pregnancy study.

This chain connects TRBV5-1 to TRBJ2-3; 8 nucleotides align to TRBD1. J gave up 2 bases and V 3 bases, and 8 bases lay outside the gene matches. This CDR3 contains 16 residues. Per the germline V gene, CDR1 is SGHRS and CDR2 is YFSETQ. The CDR3 nucleotides are TGCGCCAGCAGCTCAACTCCAGGGGGCGACACAGATACGCAGTATTTT. It yields the protein CASSSTPGGDTDTQYF.

Note on this clone: The junction does not match germline at one end; this may be a read error. The chain combines TRBV7-7 with TRBJ2-7; tentative D call: TRBD1 (6 bases). The CDR3 spans 13 residues. Germline V gives CDR1 SSHAT, CDR2 FNYEAQ (reference sequence). The CDR3 loop reads CASSPGTSYEQYF. In DNA form, the CDR3 reads TGTGCTAGCAGCCCCGGGACATCCTACGAGCAGTACTTC.

This sequence joins TRBV7-9 and TRBJ2-2; 7 nucleotides align to TRBD1. The CDR3 runs to 16 residues. Germline assignment: CDR1 SEHNR and CDR2 FQNEAQ (reference sequence). The V and J ends lost 6 bases and 0 bases, in that order; junction bases with no gene match: 7. This chain's CDR3 is CASRLEGAANTGELFF. The CDR3 DNA reads TGTGCCAGCAGGCTAGAGGGGGCAGCGAACACCGGGGAGCTGTTTTTT.

The rearrangement links TRBV30 to TRBJ1-2, with TRBD1 as a possible D gene (6 bases). Germline loops: CDR1 GTSNPN, CDR2 SVGIG (reference sequence). The CDR3 is 11 residues long. The ends were cut back, 4 bases at V and 8 bases at J, with 11 bases in the middle. DNA for the CDR3: TGTGCCTGGACACAGGGTGAAGGCTACACCTTC. It yields the protein CAWTQGEGYTF.

The J gene is TRBJ2-1, the V gene TRBV7-9; the match to TRBD2 covers 14 bases. The length of the CDR3 is 17 residues. Trimming cost V 5 bases and J 10 bases; bases outside gene matches: 13. CDR1 and CDR2 from the germline V gene are SEHNR and FQNEAQ (reference sequence). DNA for the CDR3: TGTGCCAGCAGCAATATCGGACTAGCGGGAGGAGCGGAGGAGCAGTTCTTC. It encodes CASSNIGLAGGAEEQFF.

The chain is built from TRBV6-6 and TRBJ2-1; 7 bases line up with TRBD1. This CDR3 spans 14 amino acids. Germline CDR1 is MNHNY and CDR2 is SVGAGI (reference sequence). With V trimmed by 5 bases and J by 2 bases, 3 bases remained unmatched. CDR3 sequence (DNA): TGTGCCAGCAGTATGACAGGGACCTACAATGAGCAGTTCTTC. It yields the protein CASSMTGTYNEQFF.

This chain uses TRBV6-5 with TRBJ2-7; D may be TRBD2 (6 bases). V shed 8 bases and J shed 2 bases, with 13 bases lying between them. The CDR3 covers 13 residues. Germline values: CDR1 MNHEY, CDR2 SVGAGI. This CDR3 is CASGSGNPYEQYF. The CDR3 DNA is TGTGCCAGCGGTAGCGGTAACCCCTACGAGCAGTACTTC.

This chain uses TRBV13 with TRBJ2-3, with TRBD2 matching 12 bases. Germline trimming cut 0 bases from V and 7 bases from J; bases unmatched to any gene: 8. In germline, CDR1 is PRHDT, CDR2 FYEKMQ (reference sequence). This CDR3 contains 17 residues. The CDR3 sequence: CASSLGLAGGPGNTQYF. CDR3 nucleotides: TGTGCCAGCAGCTTAGGGCTAGCGGGAGGGCCGGGTAATACGCAGTATTTT.

In DNA, the CDR3 is TGTGCCAGCAGCGGACAGGGGTACGAGCAGTACTTC. Translation gives CASSGQGYEQYF. This rearrangement joins TRBV2 to TRBJ2-7, with 9 bases fitting TRBD1. V lost 6 bases, J lost 4 bases, and 1 base stayed unmatched. The CDR3 contains 12 residues. Germline lookup yields CDR1 SNHLY and CDR2 FYNNEI.

The chain links TRBV27 to TRBJ1-5; D is ambiguous. The V gene's germline CDR1 is MNHEY and CDR2 SMNVEV (reference sequence). The CDR3 totals 16 residues. With 4 bases removed from V and 5 bases from J, the gap between germline ends came to 18 bases. This chain's CDR3 is CASSSSAGEADQPQHF. CDR3 in DNA: TGTGCCAGCAGTTCGTCCGCCGGGGAAGCTGATCAGCCCCAGCATTTT.